This TCR beta chain was recorded in a study of blood T cell repertoires in COVID-19. Study background: Some COVID-19 samples were acute and others convalescent; all came from the United States, Italy and Spain. T cells, B-cell-depleted T cells, or PBMCs provided the cDNA or gDNA that served as material.

Libraries were prepared by immunoSEQ multiplex PCR; TCRdb keeps only in-frame clonotypes and omits some of them. Of 250,000 to 350,000 clones in the sample, 87% were seen once. The CDR3 is made up of 12 amino acids. The germline gives CDR1 SGDLS, CDR2 YYNGEE. Trimming took 4 bases from V and 8 from J, leaving 12 bases between them. J is TRBJ1-2 and V is TRBV9; D possibly corresponds to TRBD1 (6 bases). The clonotype originates from a young man with active or convalescent COVID-19. The sequenced sample consisted of peripheral blood. CDR3 sequence reads: CASSLPDRGYTF. The CDR3 coding sequence is TGTGCCAGCAGCCTCCCTGACAGGGGCTACACCTTC.